This T cell receptor (beta chain) was sequenced during a study of T cell responses to AZD1222 COVID-19 vaccine. The CDR3 runs 14 residues. V shed 1 base, J shed 9 bases, and the junction held 8 bases outside the gene matches. CDR1 and CDR2 from the germline V gene are SGHNT and YYREEE (reference sequence). Study conclusions and caveats: None of the repertoires were sampled until the peak T cell response had passed. Of the AZD1222 recipients, only five to seven were seropositive at baseline. Among the donors, most were white British and more were female, and clonal diversity was possibly underestimated.

Assay: immunoSEQ multiplex PCR; the TCRdb copy retains only in-frame clones and omits some. The profile shows just under 150,000 clones, 70% to 90% of them singletons. Of note for this clone: The antigen remains unidentified.

This clonotype originated in an adult who received the MenACWY meningococcal vaccine as a control. This specimen was peripheral blood, taken 28 days after the second dose of the MenACWY control vaccine. This sequence joins TRBV5-4 and TRBJ1-2; 8 bases match TRBD1. This CDR3 reads CASSLSRQGLRYTF. The CDR3 DNA follows: TGTGCCAGCAGCTTGTCCCGACAGGGGCTGCGCTACACCTTC.